These T cell receptor beta chains were read from a single sample in a study of shared clonotypes between healthy human individuals. Repertoires were generated with immunoSEQ multiplex PCR, while TCRdb's copy carries only in-frame clones and drops some. This table has about 2.1 million clones, about 92% appearing once. The sequenced sample consisted of naive CD8+ T cells from PBMCs. The receptor source for this set is a young man in good health. Some clones in this sample may be carry-over from other donors' samples. CDR3s include the opening cysteine and the closing phenylalanine or tryptophan. The order of the fields is J gene, D gene, V gene, clone size, CDR3 DNA, CDR3 protein. The D gene is left open where the match is weak. Clone size is given for some rows only: seen once, a few or many times, or a class if the clone is expanded.

>TRBJ2-3|.|TRBV7-6|.
TGTGCCAGCAGCTTAGGGTGGCTAGGTAGCACAGATACGCAGTATTTT
CASSLGWLGSTDTQYF
>TRBJ2-7|.|TRBV9|.
TGTGCCAGCAGCCTCAGCTGGGGTTTGGGCTACGAGCAGTACTTC
CASSLSWGLGYEQYF
>TRBJ1-1|TRBD1|TRBV2|.
TGTGCCAGCGAGGACAGGGGGAACACTGAAGCTTTCTTT
CASEDRGNTEAFF
>TRBJ2-1|TRBD2|TRBV2|.
TGTGCCAGCAGTCAAACAGCTAGCGGGAGAATCAATGAGCAGTTCTTC
CASSQTASGRINEQFF
>TRBJ2-2|.|TRBV5-1|.
TGCGCCAGCAGCTTGAGCCTAGCGTCGGCCGGGGAGCTGTTTTTT
CASSLSLASAGELFF
>TRBJ1-5|.|TRBV12-2|.
TGTGCAAGTCGCTGGGACGGCAGCCAGCCCCAGCATTTT
CASRWDGSQPQHF
>TRBJ1-2|TRBD1|TRBV7-9|.
TGTGCCAGCAGCTTAGGGACAGGGGGCGGCTACACCTTC
CASSLGTGGGYTF
>TRBJ2-2|TRBD1|TRBV4-2|.
TGTGCCAGCAGCCAAGTTTATCCTTCGGGACAGGGAAACGCCGGGGAGCTGTTTTTT
CASSQVYPSGQGNAGELFF
>TRBJ2-7|.|TRBV15|.
TGTGCCACCAGCTCCCAGTTTTCCCAGTCCGAGCAGTACTTC
CATSSQFSQSEQYF
>TRBJ2-1|TRBD2|TRBV27|once
TGTGCCAGCAGTTTTGGCGGGAGGACCCGCAATGAGCAGTTCTTC
CASSFGGRTRNEQFF
>TRBJ2-1|.|TRBV27|.
TGTGCCAGCAGTTTATTTGGCAATGAGCAGTTCTTC
CASSLFGNEQFF
>TRBJ2-1|TRBD2|TRBV4-2|.
TGTGCCAGCAGCCAAGATGACCTAGCGGAGGACAATGAGCAGTTCTTC
CASSQDDLAEDNEQFF
>TRBJ2-2|.|TRBV7-2|few
TGTGCCAGCAGCTTAGCTAGCAACACCGGGGAGCTGTTTTTT
CASSLASNTGELFF
>TRBJ2-3|.|TRBV28|.
TGTGCCAGCAGTTTCCCAGGGGACACAGATACGCAGTATTTT
CASSFPGDTDTQYF
>TRBJ2-3|.|TRBV6-1|.
TGTGCCAGCAGTGAAGGTTCCATTTCAGATACGCAGTATTTT
CASSEGSISDTQYF
>TRBJ1-2|.|TRBV29-1|.
TGCAGCGTACCGGACGGGAACTATGGCTACACCTTC
CSVPDGNYGYTF
>TRBJ2-3|TRBD2|TRBV7-9|.
TGTGCCAGCATTCGGGGGGGCACAGATACGCAGTATTTT
CASIRGGTDTQYF
>TRBJ2-3|.|TRBV6-1|.
TGTGCCAGCAGTGTTTTCCCGATTACTAGCACAGATACGCAGTATTTT
CASSVFPITSTDTQYF
>TRBJ1-2|.|TRBV19|.
TGTGCCAGTAGTATAAAGACCCTCGCTTCTTATGGCTACACCTTC
CASSIKTLASYGYTF
>TRBJ2-2|TRBD2|TRBV28|.
TGTGCCAGCAGCTCCGGACTAGCGGGAGGGCCACCTCTGAACACCGGGGAGCTGTTTTTT
CASSSGLAGGPPLNTGELFF
>TRBJ1-1|.|TRBV5-1|.
TGCGCCAGCAGCTTGGACTTTGGCAGCGACACTGAAGCTTTCTTT
CASSLDFGSDTEAFF
>TRBJ2-7|.|TRBV28|.
TGTGCCAGCCGTCGGGAGAGGGGGCTTAGCTCCTACGAGCAGTACTTC
CASRRERGLSSYEQYF
>TRBJ2-2|.|TRBV27|.
TGTGCCAGCAGTTTATACCCCGGGAGTTCGAACACCGGGGAGCTGTTTTTT
CASSLYPGSSNTGELFF
>TRBJ2-3|TRBD1|TRBV7-9|.
TGTGCCAGCAGCAACCGGGACAGGGGCGATCGAGATACGCAGTATTTT
CASSNRDRGDRDTQYF
>TRBJ1-2|.|TRBV6-8|.
TGTGCCAGCAGGGCCCTCCGAGGGGGAAACTATGGCTACACCTTC
CASRALRGGNYGYTF
>TRBJ2-5|.|TRBV28|.
TGTGCCAGCAGTTTAGATACGAGTATACAAGAGACCCAGTACTTC
CASSLDTSIQETQYF
>TRBJ2-1|TRBD2|TRBV7-8|once
TGTGCCAGCCGCTTTAGCGGGAGGGGGGATGAGCAGTTCTTC
CASRFSGRGDEQFF
>TRBJ1-1|.|TRBV6-6|.
TGTGCCAGCAGTTACGTCGGGGGGCGCGGTGACACTGAAGCTTTCTTT
CASSYVGGRGDTEAFF
>TRBJ2-2|.|TRBV27|.
TGTGCCAGCAGTTTACGCCAGGTGTCGAGGGCCGGGGAGCTGTTTTTT
CASSLRQVSRAGELFF
>TRBJ2-7|TRBD2|TRBV7-9|.
TGTGCCAGCAGCTCTGGGGGACTAGACGAGCAGTACTTC
CASSSGGLDEQYF
>TRBJ2-7|TRBD2|TRBV4-1|.
TGCGCCAGCAGCCAAGATAGGTTGCTAGCGGGAGTCCGCGAGCAGTACTTC
CASSQDRLLAGVREQYF
>TRBJ2-7|.|TRBV10-1|.
TGCGCCAGCAGGGGCGGGGCCGACTCCTACGAGCAGTACTTC
CASRGGADSYEQYF
>TRBJ1-1|.|TRBV28|.
TGTGCCAGCAGTCCCACAGGGAACATGAATACTGAAGCTTTCTTT
CASSPTGNMNTEAFF
>TRBJ2-5|.|TRBV7-9|.
TGTGCCAGCAGAGGGAGGCTAGAGACCCAGTACTTC
CASRGRLETQYF
>TRBJ1-1|TRBD1|TRBV6-5|.
TGTGCCAGCAGTGAAACAGGGGGAGGTACTGAAGCTTTCTTT
CASSETGGGTEAFF
>TRBJ2-1|TRBD2|TRBV9|.
TGTGCCAGCAGTGAAAGCGGGGTACAGTACAATGAGCAGTTCTTC
CASSESGVQYNEQFF
>TRBJ2-2|.|TRBV27|.
TGTGCCAGCAGTTTTGCAGGGATCACCGGGGAGCTGTTTTTT
CASSFAGITGELFF
>TRBJ2-6|.|TRBV7-9|.
TGTGCCAGCAGCTCAAGACGGCAGGGGTCTGGGGCCAACGTCCTGACTTTC
CASSSRRQGSGANVLTF
>TRBJ1-5|.|TRBV5-6|.
TGTGCCAGCAGTCCCGCGAACCTCGGGTATCAGCCCCAGCATTTT
CASSPANLGYQPQHF
>TRBJ1-5|.|TRBV19|.
TGTGCCAGTAGTATACTTGGGGGTGCATTTGCTCAGCCCCAGCATTTT
CASSILGGAFAQPQHF
>TRBJ2-7|TRBD1|TRBV19|.
TGTGCCAGTAGTCCTGACCGGGACAGGACCTACGAGCAGTACTTC
CASSPDRDRTYEQYF
>TRBJ1-1|.|TRBV27|.
TGTGCCAGCAGCTCAACGCTCGGGTCCCACACTGAAGCTTTCTTT
CASSSTLGSHTEAFF
>TRBJ2-1|TRBD2|TRBV6-5|.
TGTGCCAGCAGCAAACTAGCGGGTACCTACAATGAGCAGTTCTTC
CASSKLAGTYNEQFF
>TRBJ1-2|.|TRBV25-1|.
TGTGCCAGCAGTCAAGAGACGGATTCCGGATATGGCTACACCTTC
CASSQETDSGYGYTF
>TRBJ1-2|.|TRBV5-5|.
TGTGCCAGCAGCTCGAACAGAGACCTCTATGGCTACACCTTC
CASSSNRDLYGYTF
>TRBJ2-7|.|TRBV4-3|.
TGCGCCAGCAGCCAACATAGGGGCTACGAGCAGTACTTC
CASSQHRGYEQYF
>TRBJ1-2|.|TRBV29-1|.
TGCAGCGTTGAGGGGACGGGGCGTGCTGACTATGGCTACACCTTC
CSVEGTGRADYGYTF
>TRBJ1-1|.|TRBV11-3|.
TGTGCCAGCAGCTTATTCCCGAACACTGAAGCTTTCTTT
CASSLFPNTEAFF
>TRBJ1-4|.|TRBV9|.
TGTGCCAGCAGCGCGGGGGGCGATGAAAAACTGTTTTTT
CASSAGGDEKLFF
>TRBJ1-2|.|TRBV5-6|once
TGTGCCAGCAGCCTCGACAGCACTAGAGGCTACACCTTC
CASSLDSTRGYTF
>TRBJ1-5|.|TRBV28|.
TGTGCCAGCACGGGAAATCAGCCCCAGCATTTT
CASTGNQPQHF
>TRBJ2-2|TRBD1|TRBV9|.
TGTGCCAGCAGCGTATCAAGGGGGCAAGGCGGGGAGCTGTTTTTT
CASSVSRGQGGELFF
>TRBJ2-1|TRBD2|TRBV5-6|.
TGTGCCAGCAGCTTGGCTCTAGCGGGGGCTTACAATGAGCAGTTCTTC
CASSLALAGAYNEQFF
>TRBJ2-1|.|TRBV4-1|.
TGCGCCAGCAGCCCCAGGGATGGTGAGCAGTTCTTC
CASSPRDGEQFF
>TRBJ2-4|.|TRBV2|.
TGTGCCAGCAGTGAAGGGGCAGCACTAGCCAAAAACATTCAGTACTTC
CASSEGAALAKNIQYF
>TRBJ1-1|TRBD1|TRBV9|.
TGTGCCAGCAGCCCGAACGGACAGGGGGCTGAAGCTTTCTTT
CASSPNGQGAEAFF
>TRBJ2-1|.|TRBV9|.
TGTGCCAGCAGCGTTTCGTCTGGGGGGGAGCAGTTCTTC
CASSVSSGGEQFF
>TRBJ2-7|.|TRBV5-1|.
TGCGCCAGCAGCCCGACCTTAGAGGCCGAGCAGTACTTC
CASSPTLEAEQYF
>TRBJ2-7|TRBD2|TRBV4-1|.
TGCGCCAGCAGCCCGGGCGGGAGGGTGGCCGGCGAGCAGTACTTC
CASSPGGRVAGEQYF
>TRBJ2-7|TRBD1|TRBV7-9|.
TGTGCCAGCAGCTCCCGGGACAGGGGGCTCTACGAGCAGTACTTC
CASSSRDRGLYEQYF